The 16 T cell receptor beta chains listed next were all sequenced from one sample in a study of identical twins (TCRdb year 2016). Libraries were constructed by 5' RACE. These reads were obtained on an Illumina HiSeq 2000. TCRdb reprocessed the public reads (quality trimming at Q25 with fastp, clone calling with MiXCR) and kept in-frame beta chains. Rows matching on CDR3 protein sequence are summarized as one entry with the most common DNA and genes. Present in this sample are about 690,000 distinct CDR3 sequences, less than 7% of which were seen just once. The ten largest account for 1.5% to 2% of the sample. The sequencing sample was made of naive T cells sorted from blood. The intended sense of this specimen's cell subset or site label: cells isolated with a human naive T-cell isolation kit. The receptor source for this set is a man aged 18 to 30 in good health.

This clonotype was observed at least ten times. The J gene is TRBJ1-1, the V gene TRBV29-1; D is ambiguous. Germline CDR1 SQVTM, CDR2 ANQGSEA. This CDR3 is 10 amino acids long. Trimming left V 4 bases short and J 6 bases short, with 6 bases between. The CDR3 bases are TGCAGCGTTGGCCCAGCTGAAGCTTTCTTT. Translated: CSVGPAEAFF.

This clonotype was picked up a small number of times. This chain connects TRBV30 to TRBJ1-2; D is possibly TRBD1 (5 bases). The CDR3 is 16 amino acids. The V gene lost 1 base and the J gene lost 8 bases, with 23 bases spanning the gap. Germline V gene data show CDR1 as GTSNPN and CDR2 as SVGIG (reference sequence). This CDR3 reads CAWSDSYGRGRRGYTF. Here the CDR3 DNA reads TGTGCCTGGAGTGATTCATACGGTCGGGGCAGGAGGGGCTACACCTTC. Looking up the rest from reference TRBV30 and TRBJ1-2 gives the full variable domain: SQTIHQWPATLVQPVGSPLSLECTVEGTSNPNLYWYRQAAGRGLQLLFYSVGIGQISSEVPQNLSASRPQDRQFILSSKKLLLSDSGFYLCAWSDSYGRGRRGYTFGSGTRLTVV.

There are a few counts of this clonotype. V is TRBV9 and J is TRBJ2-4; 8 nucleotides align to TRBD1. CDR3 size: 15 residues. The J segment lost 6 bases and the V segment lost 3 bases, leaving 8 bases of the junction unmatched. CDR1 and CDR2 (germline): SGDLS, YYNGEE. The CDR3 nucleotides read TGTGCCAGCAGCGCGGAGGGACAGGAGGGAAACATTCAGTACTTC. Its translation: CASSAEGQEGNIQYF.

This clonotype was counted at least ten times. The rearrangement joins TRBV11-2 to TRBJ2-1, with a tentative D call TRBD2 (6 bases). CDR3 length: 13 amino acids. Deletions cut 5 bases from V and 6 bases from J, with 11 bases between. The germline V gene encodes CDR1 SGHAT and CDR2 FQNNGV. The CDR3 here is CASSAGPSNEQFF. CDR3 in DNA: TGTGCCAGCAGCGCGGGGCCCAGCAATGAGCAGTTCTTC.

Ten or more counts support this clonotype. The chain employs TRBV29-1 and TRBJ2-5, with a tentative D call TRBD2 (5 bases). The CDR3 covers 13 residues. The V gene lost 6 bases and the J gene lost 1 base, with 12 bases spanning the gap. Germline assignment: CDR1 SQVTM and CDR2 ANQGSEA. The CDR3 DNA is TGCAGCGTCCCCTCGGACTTCCAAGAGACCCAGTACTTC. Protein product: CSVPSDFQETQYF.

This clonotype was seen ten or more times. The chain recombines TRBV18 with TRBJ2-7; the D is unclear. This CDR3 has 19 amino acids. Deletions cut 2 bases from V and 0 bases from J, with 23 bases between. Germline loops: CDR1 KGHSH, CDR2 LQKENI. CDR3 DNA: TGTGCCAGCTCACCATTCCACGAACGCCTAGGTCCAATCTCCTACGAGCAGTACTTC. Its translation: CASSPFHERLGPISYEQYF. The entire variable domain, with the rest obtained from reference TRBV18 and TRBJ2-7, is as follows: NAGVMQNPRHLVRRRGQEARLRCSPMKGHSHVYWYRQLPEEGLKFMVYLQKENIIDESGMPKERFSAEFPKEGPSILRIQQVVRGDSAAYFCASSPFHERLGPISYEQYFGPGTRLTVT.

For this clonotype: A read error is possible here, since a much larger clone lies one base away. The CDR3 does not end in the conserved phenylalanine or tryptophan, so this is likely a read error. The chain joins TRBV9 to TRBJ2-1, with TRBD2 matching 7 bases. The CDR3 has 15 amino acids. Germline CDR1 reads SGDLS; CDR2 reads YYNGEE. V lost 4 bases to trimming and J lost 9 bases; unmatched junction nucleotides: 13. CDR3 in amino acids: CASSPLGGRASEQFV. The CDR3 coding sequence is TGTGCCAGCAGCCCGTTGGGAGGGAGGGCCTCTGAGCAGTTCGTC.

In its sample, this clonotype was seen many times. The chain carries TRBV25-1 and TRBJ2-1; the match to TRBD1 covers 11 bases. The CDR3 has 15 amino acids. J gave up 8 bases and V 4 bases, and 7 bases lay outside the gene matches. Per germline, CDR1 MGHDK and CDR2 SYGVNS. The CDR3 spells CASSVGTGGQDEQFF. The DNA of the CDR3 is TGTGCCAGCAGTGTAGGGACAGGGGGTCAGGATGAGCAGTTCTTC.

This clonotype was seen ten or more times. The chain carries TRBV12-3 or TRBV12-4 and TRBJ2-1, with D unclear. V lost 6 bases to trimming and J lost 0 bases, with 9 bases between them. This CDR3 is 14 amino acids long. The CDR3 loop reads CASRSLSSYNEQFF. The CDR3 region has the DNA TGTGCCAGCAGGTCTTTGAGCTCCTACAATGAGCAGTTCTTC.

The V call is TRBV7-3, the J call TRBJ2-7, with D possibly matching TRBD1 (5 bases). This CDR3 region has 13 residues. Looked up from germline, CDR1 is SGHTA and CDR2 is FQGTGA. V gave up 4 bases and J gave up 1 base, with 8 bases separating them. CDR3 loop: CASSSDISYEQYF. The CDR3 DNA sequence: TGTGCCAGCAGCTCGGACATTTCCTACGAGCAGTACTTC.

This clonotype has at least ten counts. V gene TRBV6-2 or TRBV6-3 combines with J gene TRBJ2-7; 9 bases map to TRBD1. V dropped 4 bases and J dropped 3; count of bases not matched to a gene: 16. Germline CDR1 is MNHEY and CDR2 is SVGEGT. This CDR3 contains 18 residues. Written as DNA, the CDR3 is TGTGCCAGCAGTTTTTACCCCCAAGGACAGGGGCCCTACTACGAGCAGTACTTC. Encoded protein: CASSFYPQGQGPYYEQYF.

The V and J genes are TRBV5-1 and TRBJ1-1; D possibly corresponds to TRBD1 (5 bases). The CDR3 consists of 14 residues. The germline V gene encodes CDR1 SGHRS and CDR2 YFSETQ. V was pared by 2 bases and J by 1 base, with 9 bases between. The CDR3 loop is CASSFGASNTEAFF. The CDR3 DNA is TGCGCCAGCAGCTTTGGGGCATCGAACACTGAAGCTTTCTTT.

This clonotype has ten or more counts. The chain's CDR3 is CASSEGTAVTDTQYF. CDR3 DNA sequence: TGTGCCAGCAGCGAAGGGACAGCGGTTACAGATACGCAGTATTTT. The chain is built from TRBV9 and TRBJ2-3; 7 nucleotides match TRBD1. With V trimmed by 3 bases and J by 3 bases, 7 bases remained unmatched. This CDR3 spans 15 amino acids. The germline V gene has CDR1 SGDLS and CDR2 YYNGEE.

This clonotype was recorded at least ten times. This chain links TRBV20-1 with TRBJ2-1; a possible D gene is TRBD2 (6 bases). In germline, CDR1 is DFQATT, CDR2 SNEGSKA (reference sequence). The CDR3 length is 15 residues. Trimming removed 3 bases at V and 4 bases at J, with 16 bases between. CDR3 nucleotide sequence: TGCAGTGCTAGTATCGGGAGACCGGGATACAATGAGCAGTTCTTC. Translating it yields CSASIGRPGYNEQFF.

This clonotype was seen many times. The chain carries TRBV5-5 and TRBJ1-1, with D hard to call. Trimming pared 2 bases from V and 1 base from J, leaving 9 bases between. Germline CDR1 SGHKS, CDR2 YYEKEE (reference sequence). The CDR3 covers 14 residues. The CDR3 coding sequence is TGTGCCAGCAGCTTCCCAAGACAGAACACTGAAGCTTTCTTT. Translating gives CASSFPRQNTEAFF.

In this sample, this clonotype turned up many times. The gene calls are TRBV5-1 and TRBJ2-3; 13 nucleotides agree with TRBD2. Germline V gene sequence: CDR1 SGHRS, CDR2 YFSETQ. The junction had 6 bases not matched to a gene; V was cut back by 3 bases and J by 5 bases. The CDR3 extends over 16 amino acids. CDR3 loop: CASSYGLAGEGDTQYF. Here the CDR3 DNA reads TGCGCCAGCAGCTATGGACTAGCGGGAGAAGGAGATACGCAGTATTTT. Drawing the rest from reference TRBV5-1 and TRBJ2-3, the complete variable domain is KAGVTQTPRYLIKTRGQQVTLSCSPISGHRSVSWYQQTPGQGLQFLFEYFSETQRNKGNFPGRFSGRQFSNSRSEMNVSTLELGDSALYLCASSYGLAGEGDTQYFGPGTRLTVL.